This T cell receptor (beta chain) was observed in a study of Ad26.COV2.S vaccination and SARS-CoV-2 variants (TCRdb year 2021). For the study in its entirety: Donors in the vaccine arm were drawn from COV1001, a phase I-IIa trial of Ad26.COV2.S in healthy adults that was multicentre, randomized, double-blind and placebo-controlled. A total of approximately 30 samples were included in the TCR-sequenced set, comprising approximately 20 Ad26.COV2.S vaccine recipients, 5 placebo recipients and 8 SARS-CoV-2 convalescent individuals. Blinding of investigators to trial group allocation was maintained during experiments and outcome assessment. Participants in the trial were split at random into five groups of five each, receiving low-dose or high-dose Ad26.COV2.S once or twice, or else placebo on both occasions. The specificity and breadth of SARS-CoV-2-reactive T cell receptors after Ad26.COV2.S vaccination were assessed by TCRbeta repertoire sequencing. Ad26.COV2.S was administered intramuscularly at 5 x 10^10 or 1 x 10^11 viral particles, either as a single shot or as two shots given 56 days apart.

The immunoSEQ Assay was the method used to sequence TCRbeta CDR3 regions. After extraction, genomic DNA underwent amplification by bias-controlled multiplex PCR, followed by high-throughput sequencing. The paper's data handling went like this. To quantify the absolute abundance of every unique TCRbeta CDR3 region, sequences were collapsed and filtered. T cell fraction was estimated by normalizing TCRbeta template counts to usable DNA, with usable DNA measured through amplification of reference genes found in all nucleated cells. Repertoire TCRs were annotated as SARS-CoV-2-specific when V gene, CDR3 amino acid sequence and J gene were exactly matched to a known reactive TCR set. The reference SARS-CoV-2 TCR set was derived from MIRA and filtered for enrichment in COVID-19-positive ImmuneCODE repertoires, a step that removed public or cross-reactive TCRs. Using the MIRA antigens, annotated TCRs were further analysed by specific ORF or by position within an ORF. Breadth was defined as annotated unique rearrangements over total unique productive rearrangements; depth was the summed frequency of those rearrangements. Group comparisons of TCR breadth used two-sided Wilcoxon rank-sum tests. TCRdb limited this immuneACCESS table to in-frame rearrangements with V and J called. A share of clones is missing; checked studies link under half to unresolved V genes, and the rest is unexplained. D and trimming come from the DNA, and the V and J calls and clone size come from that table. The sample records fewer than 400,000 clones, almost 90% of which are singletons. The top ten clonotypes cover approximately 5.8% of the sample.

The intended sense of this specimen's treatment or condition label: 15 to 20 received Ad26.COV2.S at low or high dose, single or two shots; several received placebo; per-sample allocation not given. For vaccine and placebo recipients, repertoires were sequenced using samples collected on day 63 after the first injection. Between 29 July and 7 August 2020, Cohort 1b enrolled some 25 adults aged 18-55 years at one site in Boston, USA. Ad26.COV2.S was a replication-incompetent adenovirus type 26 vector that expressed a prefusion-stabilized SARS-CoV-2 spike protein derived from the original Wuhan strain. Trimming removed 6 bases from V and 5 bases from J, leaving 16 bases between the germline ends. Per the germline V gene, LGHNT is the CDR1 and FRNRAP is the CDR2. Including the terminal cysteine and phenylalanine, the CDR3 comprises 14 residues. Just CDR3 DNA is preserved here, 42 bases in frame from base 1.

The paper's findings and limits, for the study overall: The authors noted that total T cell responses may have been underestimated by the TCR breadth and depth analyses. Non-spike TCR breadth was comparable between vaccine and placebo recipients, consistent with the vaccine containing only spike. The study lacked the statistical power to compare responses across vaccine doses or regimens. Higher spike-specific TCR breadth was observed in Ad26.COV2.S recipients than in placebo recipients (P = 0.0014). After vaccination, substantial breadth of spike-specific CD8+ and CD4+ T cell responses was reported.

This clone was recorded only once. The target of this receptor is not known. Base qualities are not provided; no much larger clone lies one nucleotide away. The source was peripheral blood, collected in a trial of Ad26.COV2.S vaccine versus placebo. This chain is built from TRBV12-5 and TRBJ1-1, with the D gene not confidently named. The TCR sequence derives from a person between 18 and 65 years old who received the Ad26.COV2.S COVID-19 vaccine or a placebo. The DNA sequence follows: TGTGCTAGTGGAAATGCCCTTCTATTGACTGAAGCTTTCTTT. Translated, it gives CASGNALLLTEAFF.